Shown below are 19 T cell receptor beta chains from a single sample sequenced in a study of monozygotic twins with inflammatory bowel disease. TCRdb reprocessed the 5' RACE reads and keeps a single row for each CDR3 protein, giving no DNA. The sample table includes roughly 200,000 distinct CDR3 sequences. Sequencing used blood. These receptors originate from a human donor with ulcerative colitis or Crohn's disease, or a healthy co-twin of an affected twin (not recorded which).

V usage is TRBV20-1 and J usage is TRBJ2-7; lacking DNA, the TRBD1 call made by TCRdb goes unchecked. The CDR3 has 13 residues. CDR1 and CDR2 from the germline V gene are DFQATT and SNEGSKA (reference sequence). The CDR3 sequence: CSATGDSTYEQYF.

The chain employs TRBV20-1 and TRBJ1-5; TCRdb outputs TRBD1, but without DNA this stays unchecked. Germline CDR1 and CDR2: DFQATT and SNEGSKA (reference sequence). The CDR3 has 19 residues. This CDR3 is CSARATTGQERHSNQPQHF.

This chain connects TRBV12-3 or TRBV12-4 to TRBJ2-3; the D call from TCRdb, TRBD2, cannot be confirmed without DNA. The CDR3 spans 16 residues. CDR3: CTSGLNRALKLDTQYF.

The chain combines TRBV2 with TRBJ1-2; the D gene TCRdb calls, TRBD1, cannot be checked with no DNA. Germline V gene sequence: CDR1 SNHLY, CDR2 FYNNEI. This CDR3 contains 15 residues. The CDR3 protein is CASSQSGGKFDGYTF.

The CDR3 sequence is CASSPGTGYGCTF. The rearrangement links TRBV18 to TRBJ1-2; TCRdb calls TRBD1, which cannot be checked without DNA. The CDR3 sequence is 13 residues long. From germline, CDR1 is KGHSH and CDR2 LQKENI.

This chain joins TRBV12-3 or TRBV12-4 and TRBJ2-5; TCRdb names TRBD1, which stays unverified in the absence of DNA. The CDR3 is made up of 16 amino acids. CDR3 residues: CASSSGQAAWEETQYF.

The CDR3 is CASSVATGGGDTQYF. The chain carries TRBV9 and TRBJ2-3; the TRBD2 assignment by TCRdb is unverifiable without DNA. The CDR3 consists of 15 residues. The V gene's germline CDR1 is SGDLS and CDR2 YYNGEE. The variable domain in full, with the rest retrieved from reference TRBV9 and TRBJ2-3, is DSGVTQTPKHLITATGQRVTLRCSPRSGDLSVYWYQQSLDQGLQFLIQYYNGEERAKGNILERFSAQQFPDLHSELNLSSLELGDSALYFCASSVATGGGDTQYFGPGTRLTVL.

The CDR3: CASSSTGHLTEAFF. This chain uses TRBV5-1 with TRBJ1-1; lacking DNA, the TRBD1 call made by TCRdb goes unchecked. CDR3 length: 14 amino acids. Per the germline V gene, CDR1 is SGHRS and CDR2 is YFSETQ.

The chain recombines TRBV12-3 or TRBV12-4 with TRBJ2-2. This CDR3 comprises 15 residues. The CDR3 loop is CANNEDMPNTGELFF.

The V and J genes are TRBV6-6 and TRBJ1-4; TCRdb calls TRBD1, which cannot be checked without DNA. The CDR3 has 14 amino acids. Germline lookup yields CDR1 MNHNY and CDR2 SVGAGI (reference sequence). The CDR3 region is CASSFGTVNEKLFF.

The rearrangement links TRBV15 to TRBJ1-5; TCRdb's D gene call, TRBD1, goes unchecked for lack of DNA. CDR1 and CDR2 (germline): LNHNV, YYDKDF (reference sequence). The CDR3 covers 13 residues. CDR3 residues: CATSRSGEQPQHF.

CDR3 loop: CASSPRQAENTQYF. V is TRBV5-1 and J is TRBJ2-3; the D call of TRBD1 rests on TCRdb alone, since no DNA is present to check it. Germline CDR1 is SGHRS and CDR2 is YFSETQ. CDR3 length: 14 residues.

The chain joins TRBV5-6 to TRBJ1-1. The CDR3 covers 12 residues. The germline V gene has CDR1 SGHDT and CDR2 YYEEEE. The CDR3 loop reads CASSMDGGGAFF. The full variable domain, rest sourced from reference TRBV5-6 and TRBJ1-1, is DAGVTQSPTHLIKTRGQQVTLRCSPKSGHDTVSWYQQALGQGPQFIFQYYEEEERQRGNFPDRFSGHQFPNYSSELNVNALLLGDSALYLCASSMDGGGAFFGQGTRLTVV.

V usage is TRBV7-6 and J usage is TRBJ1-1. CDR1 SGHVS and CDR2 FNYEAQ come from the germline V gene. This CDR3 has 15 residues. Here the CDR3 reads CASSLGVAGGTEAFF.

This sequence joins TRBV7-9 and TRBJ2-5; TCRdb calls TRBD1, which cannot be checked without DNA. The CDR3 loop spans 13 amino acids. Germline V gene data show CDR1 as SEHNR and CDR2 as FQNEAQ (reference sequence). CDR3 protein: CASSFAGGETQYF.

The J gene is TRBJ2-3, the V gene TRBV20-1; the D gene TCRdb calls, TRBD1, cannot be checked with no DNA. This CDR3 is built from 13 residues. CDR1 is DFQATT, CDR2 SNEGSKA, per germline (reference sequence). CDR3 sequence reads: CSPAGTNKDTQYF.

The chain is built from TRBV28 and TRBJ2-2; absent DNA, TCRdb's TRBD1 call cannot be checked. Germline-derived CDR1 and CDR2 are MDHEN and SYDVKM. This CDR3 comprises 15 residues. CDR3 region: CASKRSGPGVGELFF.

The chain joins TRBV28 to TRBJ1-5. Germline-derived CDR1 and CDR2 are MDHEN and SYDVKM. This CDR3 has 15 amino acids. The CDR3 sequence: CASSSDRFRNQPQHF.

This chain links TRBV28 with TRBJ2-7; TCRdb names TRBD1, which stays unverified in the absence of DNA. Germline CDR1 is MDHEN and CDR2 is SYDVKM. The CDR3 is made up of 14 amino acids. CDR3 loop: CASIPGTGIYEQYF.